This T cell receptor beta chain came from a study of blood T cell repertoires in COVID-19. Across the study: PBMCs, B-cell-depleted T cells, or T cells provided the cDNA or gDNA that made up the material.

The CDR3 length is 16 residues. Germline trimming cut 6 bases from V and 2 bases from J; bases unmatched to any gene: 11. Germline CDR1 reads ENHRY; CDR2 reads SYGVKD. The repertoire was sequenced with immunoSEQ multiplex PCR; TCRdb's copy has only in-frame clones and lacks some. The data show around 300,000 clones, about nine tenths seen once. This rearrangement joins TRBV10-3 to TRBJ1-2; 8 positions agree with TRBD1. This TCR came from a woman in her 30s with COVID-19, enrolled during active disease. Sample: peripheral blood. The CDR3 sequence: CAISKTPGQGNYGYTF. In DNA, the CDR3 is TGTGCCATCAGCAAGACACCTGGACAGGGAAACTATGGCTACACCTTC.